What follows are 20 T cell receptor beta chains derived from one specimen sequenced in a study of T-cell memory formation after mild COVID-19. TCRdb ran MiXCR on the 5' RACE reads and lists one entry per CDR3 protein. The table shows hundreds of thousands of distinct CDR3 sequences, with around 8% occurring only once. Material for sequencing was PBMCs or a T cell subset sorted from them (not recorded which). The receptors originated from a young man who had mild COVID-19 (a few samples of this study predate the infection). Cell type and time point are not known.

The chain uses TRBV24-1 and TRBJ2-1; 8 nucleotides align to TRBD1. There are 12 residues in the CDR3. Germline V lookup: CDR1 KGHDR, CDR2 SFDVKD. J was trimmed by 14 bases and V by 2 bases; bases with no gene match: 4. CDR3 nucleotide sequence: TGTGCCACCAGTGATTCGACAGGGGATGAGTTCTTC. Amino acid sequence: CATSDSTGDEFF.

This clonotype was picked up a small number of times. The chain has TRBV11-2 and TRBJ2-7; 11 positions match TRBD2. V dropped 5 bases and J dropped 5; count of bases not matched to a gene: 8. The CDR3 contains 15 residues. Germline loops: CDR1 SGHAT, CDR2 FQNNGV. The CDR3: CASSPQLAGVNEQYF. The CDR3 region has the DNA TGTGCCAGCAGCCCCCAACTAGCGGGGGTCAACGAGCAGTACTTC.

V is TRBV4-3 and J is TRBJ2-7; a possible D gene is TRBD1 (5 bases). V lost 0 bases and J 3 bases, leaving 9 bases between the germline ends. Germline CDR1 and CDR2: LGHNA and YSLEER. The CDR3 is 14 residues long. DNA for the CDR3: TGCGCCAGCAGCCAAGATCAAACAGGCTACGAGCAGTACTTC. Translated: CASSQDQTGYEQYF.

CDR3 protein: CASLRGQGDSPLHF. The CDR3 DNA is TGTGCCAGCCTCCGAGGACAGGGGGATTCACCCCTCCACTTT. The chain links TRBV2 to TRBJ1-6; 10 bases fit TRBD1. CDR1 is SNHLY, CDR2 FYNNEI, per germline. The CDR3 consists of 14 residues. Trimming at V came to 8 bases and at J to 8 bases, leaving 6 bases not matched to a gene.

This clonotype was detected many times. The V gene is TRBV27, the J gene TRBJ1-2; D may be TRBD1 (5 bases). The ends were cut back, 3 bases at V and 4 bases at J, with 12 bases in the middle. CDR3 length: 14 residues. CDR1 and CDR2 from the germline V gene are MNHEY and SMNVEV (reference sequence). The CDR3 loop is CASSLGRDSYGYTF. The CDR3 DNA is TGTGCCAGCAGTTTGGGCAGGGACTCCTATGGCTACACCTTC.

This clonotype was counted a few times. The chain recombines TRBV4-3 with TRBJ2-2; D gene uncertain. V was pared by 2 bases and J by 5 bases, with 9 bases between. This CDR3 contains 14 residues. Germline loops: CDR1 LGHNA, CDR2 YSLEER. DNA of the CDR3: TGCGCCAGCAGCCAATTCAAGTGGACCGGGGAGCTGTTTTTT. It yields the protein CASSQFKWTGELFF.

V gene TRBV11-2 combines with J gene TRBJ1-2; 9 bases line up with TRBD1. The CDR3 has 13 residues. Germline lookup yields CDR1 SGHAT and CDR2 FQNNGV. Losses at the gene ends were 5 bases for V and 8 bases for J; bases not matched to a gene: 6. This CDR3 is CASSPRTGEGYTF. The CDR3 nucleotides are TGTGCCAGCAGCCCCCGGACAGGGGAAGGCTACACCTTC.

This clonotype was detected ten times or more. This chain links TRBV14 with TRBJ2-7; D possibly corresponds to TRBD2 (5 bases). Germline V gene sequence: CDR1 SGHDN, CDR2 FVKESK. There are 15 residues in the CDR3. Trimming cost V 0 bases and J 2 bases, with 11 bases left between them. CDR3 in amino acids: CASSQEIRGAYEQYV. CDR3 DNA sequence: TGTGCCAGCAGCCAAGAGATTCGGGGTGCCTACGAGCAGTACGTC.

This clonotype was counted many times. This chain connects TRBV7-2 to TRBJ2-1; TRBD1 is a possible D gene (6 bases). This CDR3 has 14 residues. Trimming pared 5 bases from V and 9 bases from J, leaving 17 bases between. Per germline, CDR1 SGHTA and CDR2 FQGNSA. The CDR3 DNA sequence: TGTGCCAGCAGCCGGCGCCAGGACAGAGCTGAGCAGTTCTTC. Protein: CASSRRQDRAEQFF.

This clonotype has more than one count but fewer than ten. The gene calls are TRBV12-3 or TRBV12-4 and TRBJ1-5; D unclear. Trimming cost V 5 bases and J 6 bases, with 17 bases left between them. This CDR3 has 15 amino acids. CDR3 protein: CASSLEVGRVQPQHF. CDR3 nucleotides: TGTGCCAGCAGTCTGGAAGTGGGTCGGGTTCAGCCCCAGCATTTT.

At least ten counts were recorded for this clonotype. The chain couples TRBV12-3 or TRBV12-4 to TRBJ1-1; D remains unclear. The CDR3 is made up of 12 amino acids. Deletions cut 3 bases from V and 5 bases from J, with 7 bases between. CDR3 in DNA: TGTGCCAGCAGTTTGAGGGAGACTGAAGCTTTCTTT. It translates to CASSLRETEAFF.

This clonotype appeared a few times. The chain recombines TRBV4-3 with TRBJ1-1; 7 bases fit TRBD1. Germline V CDR1 and CDR2: LGHNA, YSLEER. The length of the CDR3 is 13 residues. The V and J ends lost 0 bases and 10 bases, in that order; junction bases with no gene match: 5. The CDR3 DNA follows: TGCGCCAGCAGCCAAGACCGAGACAGGGCAGCTTTCTTT. Translating it yields CASSQDRDRAAFF.

The chain uses TRBV5-1 and TRBJ1-4; D not certain. Germline V gene data show CDR1 as SGHRS and CDR2 as YFSETQ. This CDR3 has 15 amino acids. Trimming removed 0 bases at V and 0 bases at J, with 6 bases between. The CDR3 protein is CASSLVRATNEKLFF. For the CDR3, the DNA is TGCGCCAGCAGCTTGGTACGAGCAACTAATGAAAAACTGTTTTTT.

This clonotype was observed a few times. The chain links TRBV7-3 to TRBJ1-1; no clear D gene. The CDR3 sequence is 13 residues long. Trimming took off 5 bases at V and 4 bases at J, with 11 bases between the two ends. Germline CDR1 and CDR2: SGHTA and FQGTGA. The CDR3 is CASSQDGFTEAFF. The CDR3 region has the DNA TGTGCCAGCAGCCAGGACGGGTTCACTGAAGCTTTCTTT.

This clonotype occurred many times. The V and J genes are TRBV7-2 and TRBJ2-2; D gene unclear. The germline CDR1 and CDR2 sequences are SGHTA and FQGNSA. The CDR3 totals 13 residues. V lost 5 bases, J lost 6 bases, and 10 bases lay in between. The chain's CDR3 is CASSPVSPGELFF. CDR3 nucleotide sequence: TGTGCCAGCAGCCCGGTTAGTCCCGGGGAGCTGTTTTTT.

V and J are TRBV6-5 and TRBJ1-5; 7 bases are shared with TRBD1. Germline lookup yields CDR1 MNHEY and CDR2 SVGAGI. J was trimmed by 4 bases and V by 6 bases; bases with no gene match: 9. The CDR3 is 15 residues long. CDR3 residues: CASRSSGDRNQPQHF. DNA for the CDR3: TGTGCCAGCAGGAGTTCGGGGGACAGAAATCAGCCCCAGCATTTT.

This clonotype was seen repeatedly, ten times or more. This chain uses TRBV12-3 or TRBV12-4 with TRBJ2-1, with 8 bases lining up with TRBD2. The CDR3 contains 14 residues. The V segment lost 3 bases and the J segment 8 bases; nucleotides outside the gene matches: 6. For the CDR3, the DNA is TGTGCCAGCAGTTTGGAGGCGGGGGGCGATGAGCAGTTCTTC. Translated, it gives CASSLEAGGDEQFF.

This clonotype was counted between two and nine times. This rearrangement joins TRBV7-2 to TRBJ2-2; 8 nucleotides line up with TRBD1. CDR3 length: 15 residues. Germline-derived CDR1 and CDR2 are SGHTA and FQGNSA. Trimming at V came to 4 bases and at J to 6 bases, leaving 7 bases not matched to a gene. The CDR3 sequence is CASSSVTGGPGELFF. DNA for the CDR3: TGTGCCAGCAGCTCCGTAACAGGGGGACCCGGGGAGCTGTTTTTT. Combining the CDR3 with reference TRBV7-2 and TRBJ2-2 gives the whole variable domain GAGVSQSPSNKVTEKGKDVELRCDPISGHTALYWYRQSLGQGLEFLIYFQGNSAPDKSGLPSDRFSAERTGGSVSTLTIQRTQQEDSAVYLCASSSVTGGPGELFFGEGSRLTVL.

This clonotype was seen repeatedly, ten times or more. This chain joins TRBV5-4 and TRBJ2-3; 7 bases are a match to TRBD1. The CDR3 length is 13 residues. V was clipped by 4 bases and J by 5 bases; unmatched bases: 4. Germline CDR1 reads SGHNT; CDR2 reads YYREEE (reference sequence). Written as DNA, the CDR3 is TGTGCCAGCAGCGTGGACAGGCAAGATACGCAGTATTTT. It specifies CASSVDRQDTQYF.

This clonotype was observed a few times. This chain links TRBV6-5 with TRBJ1-1; D call uncertain. V was cut by 8 bases and J by 4 bases, with 14 bases left in between. The germline CDR1 and CDR2 sequences are MNHEY and SVGAGI. This CDR3 has 13 residues. The CDR3 sequence: CASGTRGSTEAFF. Here the CDR3 DNA reads TGTGCCAGCGGTACTCGAGGGAGCACTGAAGCTTTCTTT.